This T cell receptor beta chain came from a study of vaccination effects on CD4 cells after COVID-19. The wider study: After the second dose, samples were taken at median day 72.

Produced via immunoSEQ multiplex PCR; TCRdb's table is partial and in-frame only. The sample lists about 22,000 clones; more than 65% were seen once. In regard to this clone: What it recognizes is unknown.

With the ViraFEST assay, the study expanded antigen-specific CD4+ T cells using viral peptide pools, then sequenced them. After roughly 9 days in culture, the CD4+ T cells were isolated. Participants completed two doses of the BNT162b2 or mRNA-1273 vaccine. Half the medium was swapped for IL-2 medium on days 3 and 7. Germline loops: CDR1 GTSNPN, CDR2 SVGIG (reference sequence). J was trimmed by 3 bases and V by 0 bases; bases with no gene match: 0. This CDR3 has 14 residues. Study-wide results and caveats: Few convalescent patients were studied, and early post-infection samples were lacking.

This specimen was CD4+ T cells from PBMCs cultured with SARS-CoV-2 spike peptides, taken after COVID-19 vaccination. The rearrangement links TRBV30 to TRBJ2-3, with 10 bases fitting TRBD2. The receptor was isolated from a human donor who received a COVID-19 vaccine. The CDR3 DNA follows: TGTGCCTGGAGTGTACTAGCGGGGACAGATACGCAGTATTTT. It encodes CAWSVLAGTDTQYF.